What follows describes a single T cell receptor beta chain. CDR3 length: 14 residues. Trimming removed 7 bases from V and 0 bases from J, with 12 bases in between. Looked up from germline, CDR1 is SNHLY and CDR2 is FYNNEI. Profiled with immunoSEQ multiplex PCR; TCRdb holds only in-frame clones, not every one. Here the sample spans about 140,000 clones, 88% being singletons. The data stem from a study of T cell responses to AZD1222 COVID-19 vaccine. Sequenced here: peripheral blood, sampled on day 0 of AZD1222 vaccination. The chain carries TRBV2 and TRBJ1-2; perhaps TRBD1 as D (6 bases). The TCR originated in an adult in good health. Here the CDR3 reads CASTRGSSNYGYTF. DNA of the CDR3: TGTGCCAGCACGAGGGGGTCTTCTAACTATGGCTACACCTTC.